Following are 12 T cell receptor beta chains from one sample sequenced in a study of blood T cell repertoires in COVID-19. TCRdb's copy holds only in-frame clones and misses some; the assay was immunoSEQ multiplex PCR. The sample includes fewer than 300,000 clones, around nine tenths of them seen just once. The sample comprised peripheral blood. These receptor sequences come from a man aged 35 to 55 who had recovered from COVID-19.

The chain recombines TRBV6-5 with TRBJ1-3; perhaps TRBD1 as D (5 bases). From germline, CDR1 is MNHEY and CDR2 SVGAGI. The CDR3 is 15 residues long. The V gene lost 5 bases and the J gene lost 2 bases, with 13 bases spanning the gap. CDR3 sequence (DNA): TGTGCCAGCAGTCCGGGGGGGGTCCCTGGAAACACCATATATTTT. Translated, it gives CASSPGGVPGNTIYF.

The chain has TRBV18 and TRBJ1-1; 10 bases agree with TRBD1. The CDR3 totals 15 residues. With V trimmed by 2 bases and J by 4 bases, 4 bases remained unmatched. The germline CDR1 and CDR2 sequences are KGHSH and LQKENI. The DNA for the CDR3 is TGTGCCAGCTCACCAAAGACAGGGGGCGGCACTGAAGCTTTCTTT. This translates into CASSPKTGGGTEAFF.

The sample holds one count of this clone. The chain carries TRBV19 and TRBJ2-5; the D gene is possibly TRBD2 (5 bases). From germline, CDR1 is LNHDA and CDR2 SQIVND (reference sequence). This CDR3 spans 13 amino acids. Trimming removed 5 bases from V and 4 bases from J, with 11 bases in between. CDR3 in DNA: TGTGCCAGTAGTTCCCTAGCAAGAGAGACCCAGTACTTC. Amino acids: CASSSLARETQYF.

This rearrangement joins TRBV2 to TRBJ2-7; D uncertain. V was trimmed by 2 bases and J by 6 bases, leaving 5 bases between them. The V gene's germline CDR1 is SNHLY and CDR2 FYNNEI. CDR3 length equals 11 residues. The CDR3 protein is CASSEYGEQYF. CDR3 bases: TGTGCCAGCAGTGAATACGGCGAGCAGTACTTC.

The CDR3 DNA sequence: TGTGCCAGCAGCTTCTCGGCGGGGGGCCACAATGAGCAGTTCTTC. Encoded protein: CASSFSAGGHNEQFF. The V and J genes are TRBV7-2 and TRBJ2-1; 8 nucleotides match TRBD2. Trimming cost V 3 bases and J 5 bases; bases outside gene matches: 6. Germline CDR1 and CDR2: SGHTA and FQGNSA. The CDR3 consists of 15 residues.

This sequence joins TRBV6-5 and TRBJ1-6, with D unresolved. V was cut by 6 bases and J by 0 bases, with 9 bases left in between. Germline V gene data show CDR1 as MNHEY and CDR2 as SVGAGI. The CDR3 extends over 15 amino acids. CDR3 loop: CASRGLISYNSPLHF. The CDR3 DNA is TGTGCCAGCAGGGGCTTGATCTCCTATAATTCACCCCTCCACTTT.

This clone was counted once. The gene calls are TRBV7-9 and TRBJ2-7; 7 bases agree with TRBD2. Germline values: CDR1 SEHNR, CDR2 FQNEAQ (reference sequence). This CDR3 is built from 15 residues. Trimming at V came to 3 bases and at J to 2 bases, leaving 7 bases not matched to a gene. The CDR3 DNA sequence: TGTGCCAGCAGCTTCGGGTCGGGAGGTACCTACGAGCAGTACTTC. Translated: CASSFGSGGTYEQYF.

This sequence joins TRBV6-5 and TRBJ1-3; tentative D call: TRBD1 (6 bases). The CDR3 contains 15 residues. Germline V gives CDR1 MNHEY, CDR2 SVGAGI. Trimming cost V 6 bases and J 4 bases, with 16 bases left between them. CDR3 residues: CASSRTVGAGNTIYF. Written as DNA, the CDR3 is TGTGCCAGCAGCCGGACAGTCGGGGCCGGAAACACCATATATTTT.

V is TRBV6-1 and J is TRBJ2-5, with 11 bases that match TRBD2. The length of the CDR3 is 17 residues. V trimming: 4 bases; J trimming: 4 bases; junction bases outside the gene matches: 11. In germline, CDR1 is MNHNS, CDR2 SASEGT. The CDR3: CASSVFSVAGGRETQYF. For the CDR3, the DNA is TGTGCCAGCAGTGTATTCTCGGTAGCGGGGGGGAGAGAGACCCAGTACTTC.

CDR3 nucleotides: TGTGCCAGTGGGAGATCCCCGAACACTGAAGCTTTCTTT. It codes for CASGRSPNTEAFF. This rearrangement joins TRBV19 to TRBJ1-1; the D is unclear. Germline CDR1 is LNHDA and CDR2 is SQIVND (reference sequence). This CDR3 region has 13 residues. With 8 bases removed from V and 1 base from J, the gap between germline ends came to 11 bases.

The rearrangement joins TRBV9 to TRBJ1-4; D remains ambiguous. Germline CDR1 is SGDLS and CDR2 is YYNGEE. This CDR3 contains 15 residues. V was pared by 1 base and J by 5 bases, with 12 bases between. The CDR3 region is CASSVTDGLNEKLFF. DNA of the CDR3: TGTGCCAGCAGCGTAACCGACGGACTAAATGAAAAACTGTTTTTT.

In this sample, this clone turned up a few times. The CDR3 is CASSSSGTSSHGEQFF. DNA of the CDR3: TGTGCCAGCAGTTCATCCGGGACTAGCAGCCACGGTGAGCAGTTCTTC. This chain joins TRBV6-2 or TRBV6-3 and TRBJ2-1, with 9 positions matching TRBD2. Unmatched junction bases numbered 13, after V lost 4 bases and J lost 9 bases. This CDR3 is built from 16 residues. The germline V gene has CDR1 MNHEY and CDR2 SVGEGT.